The T cell receptor beta chain under discussion was sequenced for a study of blood T cell repertoires in COVID-19. Clones were sequenced by immunoSEQ multiplex PCR, and TCRdb holds only the in-frame ones, with some missing. The sample records 150,000 to 200,000 clones, roughly 84% being singletons. Germline lookup yields CDR1 MNHEY and CDR2 SMNVEV (reference sequence). The CDR3 is 13 residues long. Trimming took 6 bases from V and 8 from J; bases not matched to a gene: 9. The V gene is TRBV27, the J gene TRBJ1-2; 7 nucleotides line up with TRBD1. The sequenced material came from peripheral blood. This clonotype was sampled from a woman aged 80 or older with acute or convalescent COVID-19. CDR3: CASSRRQGEGYTF. CDR3 DNA: TGTGCCAGCAGCCGAAGACAGGGTGAAGGCTACACCTTC.